Given below is one T cell receptor (beta chain) in context. The source of the sample is a study of blood T cell repertoires in COVID-19. Study summary: PBMCs, B-cell-depleted T cells, or T cells provided the cDNA or gDNA that made up the material.

Enrolment of Seattle patients took place during active infection, and they were followed longitudinally. This CDR3 has 16 amino acids. The V and J ends lost 1 base and 8 bases, in that order; junction bases with no gene match: 10. The germline CDR1 and CDR2 sequences are MNHNS and SASEGT. The table came from immunoSEQ multiplex PCR; TCRdb's copy has only in-frame clones and leaves some out. The top ten clones hold around 14% of a sample with roughly 77,000 clones, approximately 73% of them seen once. What was sequenced was peripheral blood. The clonotype was recovered from a man in his sixties with COVID-19, enrolled during active disease. V is TRBV6-1 and J is TRBJ2-3; 9 nucleotides align to TRBD1. CDR3 sequence (DNA): TGTGCCAGCAGTGAAGATGAGGGACAGGGTTCTGGTACGCAGTATTTT. It yields the protein CASSEDEGQGSGTQYF.